Below, 20 T cell receptor beta chains from the same sample are listed, as sequenced in a study of blood T cell repertoires in COVID-19. Repertoires were generated with immunoSEQ multiplex PCR, while TCRdb's copy carries only in-frame clones and drops some. Of around 47,000 clones in the sample, about 81% were seen once. Sequenced: peripheral blood. Source of these receptors: a woman older than 75 with COVID-19, enrolled during active disease.

This clone was counted only a few times. The J gene is TRBJ2-6, the V gene TRBV7-9; no reliable D call. V lost 5 bases and J lost 0, with 11 bases in between. The CDR3 length is 16 residues. The germline CDR1 and CDR2 sequences are SEHNR and FQNEAQ (reference sequence). CDR3 protein: CASSGRQTSGANVLTF. For the CDR3, the DNA is TGTGCCAGCAGCGGCAGGCAAACCTCTGGGGCCAACGTCCTGACTTTC. Together with reference TRBV7-9 and TRBJ2-6, the CDR3 gives the full variable domain: DTGVSQNPRHKITKRGQNVTFRCDPISEHNRLYWYRQTLGQGPEFLTYFQNEAQLEKSRLLSDRFSAERPKGSFSTLEIQRTEQGDSAMYLCASSGRQTSGANVLTFGAGSRLTVL.

This chain uses TRBV27 with TRBJ2-7, with a possible D match to TRBD2 (6 bases). Germline-derived CDR1 and CDR2 are MNHEY and SMNVEV (reference sequence). The CDR3 covers 13 residues. The V end lost 4 bases, the J end lost 3 bases, and 10 bases lay between the germline ends. The CDR3 loop reads CASSSGLFYEQYF. The CDR3 DNA follows: TGTGCCAGCAGTTCGGGACTGTTCTACGAGCAGTACTTC.

The chain uses TRBV6-5 and TRBJ1-2; maybe TRBD1 (6 bases). This CDR3 spans 15 amino acids. Germline V gene sequence: CDR1 MNHEY, CDR2 SVGAGI. Trimming stripped 2 bases from V and 2 bases from J, with 12 bases between. CDR3 region: CASSYLRTGNYGYTF. In DNA, the CDR3 is TGTGCCAGCAGTTACCTTCGCACAGGGAACTATGGCTACACCTTC.

This chain uses TRBV7-9 with TRBJ1-3, with a weak D call TRBD1 (5 bases). The germline V gene has CDR1 SEHNR and CDR2 FQNEAQ (reference sequence). CDR3 length: 16 amino acids. Trimming took off 3 bases at V and 0 bases at J, with 12 bases between the two ends. CDR3 region: CASSLFNRRSGNTIYF. In DNA form, the CDR3 reads TGTGCCAGCAGCTTGTTTAACAGGCGCTCTGGAAACACCATATATTTT.

In its sample, this clone was seen a few times. This sequence joins TRBV2 and TRBJ1-2, with TRBD1 identical over 7 bases. The ends lost 3 bases at V and 0 bases at J; junction bases unmatched: 16. Germline assignment: CDR1 SNHLY and CDR2 FYNNEI. The CDR3 covers 19 residues. CDR3 protein: CASSDRDRSWGTTNYGYTF. The DNA of the CDR3 is TGTGCCAGCAGTGACCGGGACAGAAGTTGGGGTACTACTAACTATGGCTACACCTTC.

The chain recombines TRBV6-2 or TRBV6-3 with TRBJ2-5; 10 nucleotides agree with TRBD2. CDR1 MNHEY and CDR2 SVGEGT come from the germline V gene. This CDR3 is 17 amino acids long. The J segment lost 4 bases and the V segment lost 2 bases, leaving 10 bases of the junction unmatched. CDR3 amino acids: CASSYASRIAGGETQYF. CDR3 DNA: TGTGCCAGCAGTTACGCATCAAGAATAGCGGGGGGAGAGACCCAGTACTTC.

The V call is TRBV2, the J call TRBJ1-6; no definite D call. From germline, CDR1 is SNHLY and CDR2 FYNNEI. This CDR3 is 13 amino acids long. Trimming removed 7 bases at V and 10 bases at J, with 14 bases between. CDR3 DNA: TGTGCCAGCATTCCGGAGACCAGCTCACCCCTCCACTTT. Amino acids: CASIPETSSPLHF.

The chain is built from TRBV9 and TRBJ2-2, with 8 bases identical to TRBD2. J lost 5 bases, V lost 4 bases, and 7 bases had no gene match. CDR1 and CDR2 (germline): SGDLS, YYNGEE. This CDR3 has 15 amino acids. CDR3 sequence (DNA): TGTGCCAGCAGCTTCGCCGGGACTAGGACCGGGGAGCTGTTTTTT. Amino acids: CASSFAGTRTGELFF.

Only one count was recorded for this clone. The rearrangement links TRBV5-1 to TRBJ1-2; 9 bases are a match to TRBD1. V was pared by 9 bases and J by 4 bases, with 7 bases of the junction left unmatched. The CDR3 is 13 residues long. CDR1 is SGHRS and CDR2 is YFSETQ in the germline V gene. Here the CDR3 DNA reads TGCGCCACCCGGACAGGGGTGAGCTATGGCTACACCTTC. This sequence encodes CATRTGVSYGYTF.

V gene TRBV28 combines with J gene TRBJ2-1, with no clear D. The germline V and J ends were trimmed by 5 bases and 0 bases, with 14 bases remaining between them. The CDR3 runs to 16 residues. Germline V gives CDR1 MDHEN, CDR2 SYDVKM. CDR3 nucleotides: TGTGCCAGCAGTCCTCCGAAGCTTAGCTCCTACAATGAGCAGTTCTTC. It translates to CASSPPKLSSYNEQFF.

This sequence joins TRBV12-3 or TRBV12-4 and TRBJ1-1, with a possible D match to TRBD1 (6 bases). This CDR3 region has 13 residues. Trimming took 8 bases from V and 1 from J, leaving 11 bases between them. CDR3 loop: CASGQGQNTEAFF. DNA for the CDR3: TGTGCCAGCGGCCAGGGGCAGAACACTGAAGCTTTCTTT.

The chain uses TRBV9 and TRBJ1-1; tentative D call: TRBD1 (6 bases). The CDR3 extends over 14 amino acids. V dropped 3 bases and J dropped 5 bases, with 14 bases sitting between them. From germline, CDR1 is SGDLS and CDR2 YYNGEE. The CDR3 sequence: CASSATGKVTEAFF. In DNA form, the CDR3 reads TGTGCCAGCAGCGCCACAGGGAAAGTGACTGAAGCTTTCTTT.

The CDR3 is CASSIPGLGTDTQYF. CDR3 coding DNA: TGTGCCAGCAGCATACCGGGACTAGGGACAGATACGCAGTATTTT. The rearrangement links TRBV11-2 to TRBJ2-3, with 8 bases aligning to TRBD2. This CDR3 has 15 amino acids. Germline-derived CDR1 and CDR2 are SGHAT and FQNNGV. V lost 5 bases to trimming and J lost 3 bases; unmatched junction nucleotides: 7.

This chain uses TRBV5-1 with TRBJ2-1; 7 bases align to TRBD2. The CDR3 runs 18 residues. Germline trimming cut 0 bases from V and 4 bases from J; bases unmatched to any gene: 13. Germline V CDR1 and CDR2: SGHRS, YFSETQ. Here the CDR3 reads CASSLAGGGGRGYNEQFF. CDR3 DNA: TGCGCCAGCAGCTTGGCCGGGGGAGGCGGGAGAGGATACAATGAGCAGTTCTTC.

Of note for this clone: One end of the junction is discordant with germline, which a read error may explain. V and J are TRBV19 and TRBJ2-2, with 9 bases identical to TRBD1. The CDR3 has 13 residues. Germline V lookup: CDR1 LNHDA, CDR2 SQIVND (reference sequence). The CDR3 DNA follows: TGTGCCAGCCGGCCGGGACAGGGAAGGGAGGTGTTTTTT. Translated: CASRPGQGREVFF.

V and J are TRBV3-1 (or the pseudogene TRBV3-2) and TRBJ2-7; weak D call: TRBD2 (6 bases). V lost 4 bases to trimming and J lost 0 bases, with 10 bases between them. This CDR3 contains 14 residues. From germline, CDR1 is LGHDT and CDR2 YNNKEL (reference sequence). CDR3 loop: CASSPMTSSYEQYF. As DNA, the CDR3 is TGTGCCAGCAGCCCCATGACTAGCTCCTACGAGCAGTACTTC.

The chain links TRBV5-1 to TRBJ1-6; tentative D call: TRBD1 (6 bases). V lost 0 bases, J lost 6 bases, and 10 bases lay in between. The germline V gene encodes CDR1 SGHRS and CDR2 YFSETQ. The CDR3 extends over 15 amino acids. The CDR3 region is CASSLAGVGNSPLHF. The CDR3 region has the DNA TGCGCCAGCAGCTTGGCAGGGGTGGGTAATTCACCCCTCCACTTT.

This clone was found a few times. V is TRBV6-2 or TRBV6-3 and J is TRBJ1-2; D gene uncertain. The CDR3 is 12 residues long. Trimming pared 2 bases from V and 4 bases from J, leaving 5 bases between. Germline V gene lookup returns CDR1 MNHEY and CDR2 SVGEGT. The CDR3, as DNA: TGTGCCAGCAGTTACGGCACCTATGGCTACACCTTC. Residues: CASSYGTYGYTF.

The chain joins TRBV9 to TRBJ2-7; TRBD1 matches at 11 bases. The length of the CDR3 is 15 residues. Germline lookup yields CDR1 SGDLS and CDR2 YYNGEE. The V segment lost 4 bases and the J segment 4 bases; nucleotides outside the gene matches: 7. For the CDR3, the DNA is TGTGCCAGCAGCTTTGGGACAGGGGGGGTTTACGAGCAGTACTTC. Translating gives CASSFGTGGVYEQYF.

The rearrangement links TRBV3-1 (or the pseudogene TRBV3-2) to TRBJ1-4, with D unresolved. Germline lookup yields CDR1 LGHDT and CDR2 YNNKEL (reference sequence). V was trimmed by 6 bases and J by 5 bases, leaving 16 bases between them. The CDR3 has 15 residues. CDR3 protein: CASSFREGGNEKLFF. DNA for the CDR3: TGTGCCAGCAGTTTTCGTGAGGGAGGCAATGAAAAACTGTTTTTT.